The TCR beta chain under discussion was sequenced for a study of radiotherapy plus CTLA-4 blockade in lung cancer. Points from the study as a whole: Reports identified early blood T cell clone dynamics, with interferon-beta, as the best response predictor.

The method was immunoSEQ multiplex PCR; TCRdb's version includes in-frame clones alone and lacks a portion of them. The sample consists of tens of thousands of clones, under 85% of them appearing once. A single count supports this clone. Its antigen is unknown. CDR1 and CDR2 from the germline V gene are SGHNT and YYREEE (reference sequence). This CDR3 contains 16 residues. V gave up 5 bases and J gave up 2 bases; unmatched junction bases: 7. The material sequenced was peripheral blood, taken from a patient treated with radiotherapy plus ipilimumab. The chain employs TRBV5-4 and TRBJ2-6; TRBD1 matches at 7 bases. The TCR comes from a human donor with non-small cell lung cancer whose response to radiotherapy plus ipilimumab could not be evaluated. The CDR3 DNA follows: TGTGCCAGCAGAGATTACAGGGGACCTGGGGCCAACGTCCTGACTTTC. Its translation is CASRDYRGPGANVLTF.